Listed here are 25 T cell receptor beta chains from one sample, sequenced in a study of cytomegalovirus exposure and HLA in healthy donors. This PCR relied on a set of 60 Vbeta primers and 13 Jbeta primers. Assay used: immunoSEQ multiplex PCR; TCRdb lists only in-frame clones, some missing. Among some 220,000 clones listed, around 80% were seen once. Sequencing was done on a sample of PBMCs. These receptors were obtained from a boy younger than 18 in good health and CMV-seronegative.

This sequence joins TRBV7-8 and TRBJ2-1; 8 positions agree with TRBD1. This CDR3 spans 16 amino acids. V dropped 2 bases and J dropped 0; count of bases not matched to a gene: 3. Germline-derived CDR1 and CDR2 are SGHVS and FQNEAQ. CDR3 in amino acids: CASSLITGGSYNEQFF. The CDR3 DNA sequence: TGTGCCAGCAGCTTAATAACAGGGGGCTCCTACAATGAGCAGTTCTTC. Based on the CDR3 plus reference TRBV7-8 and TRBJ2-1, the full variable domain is GAGVSQSPRYKVAKRGQDVALRCDPISGHVSLFWYQQALGQGPEFLTYFQNEAQLDKSGLPSDRFFAERPEGSVSTLKIQRTQQEDSAVYLCASSLITGGSYNEQFFGPGTRLTVL.

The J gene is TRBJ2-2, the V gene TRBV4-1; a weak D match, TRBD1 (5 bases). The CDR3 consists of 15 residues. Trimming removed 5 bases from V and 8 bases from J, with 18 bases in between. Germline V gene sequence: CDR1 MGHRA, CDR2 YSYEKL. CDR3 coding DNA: TGCGCCAGCAGCTTACGAACCCAGGGTGTGGGGGAGCTGTTTTTT. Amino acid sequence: CASSLRTQGVGELFF.

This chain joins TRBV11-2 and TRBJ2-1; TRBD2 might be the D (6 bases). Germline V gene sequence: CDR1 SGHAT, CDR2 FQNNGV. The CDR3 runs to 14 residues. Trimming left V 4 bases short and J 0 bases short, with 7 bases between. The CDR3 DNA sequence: TGTGCCAGCAGCTCGGAGGGCTCCTACAATGAGCAGTTCTTC. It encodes CASSSEGSYNEQFF.

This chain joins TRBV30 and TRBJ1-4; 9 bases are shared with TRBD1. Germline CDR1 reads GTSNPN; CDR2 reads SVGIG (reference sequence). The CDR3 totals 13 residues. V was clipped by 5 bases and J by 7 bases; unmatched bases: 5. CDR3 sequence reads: CAWGQGRGEKLFF. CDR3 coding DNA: TGTGCCTGGGGACAGGGGAGGGGTGAAAAACTGTTTTTT.

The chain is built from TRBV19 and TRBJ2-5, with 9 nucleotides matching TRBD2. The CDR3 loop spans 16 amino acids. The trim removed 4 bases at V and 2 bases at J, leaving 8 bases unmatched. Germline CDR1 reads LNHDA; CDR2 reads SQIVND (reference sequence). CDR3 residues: CASSRRLAELQETQYF. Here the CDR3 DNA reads TGTGCCAGTAGTAGACGACTAGCGGAACTTCAAGAGACCCAGTACTTC.

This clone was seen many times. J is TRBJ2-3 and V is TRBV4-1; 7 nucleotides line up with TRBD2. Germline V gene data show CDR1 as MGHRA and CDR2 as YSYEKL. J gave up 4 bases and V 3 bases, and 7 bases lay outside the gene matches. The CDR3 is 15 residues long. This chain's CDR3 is CASSQQSGNSDTQYF. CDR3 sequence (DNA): TGCGCCAGCAGCCAGCAGAGCGGGAACTCAGATACGCAGTATTTT.

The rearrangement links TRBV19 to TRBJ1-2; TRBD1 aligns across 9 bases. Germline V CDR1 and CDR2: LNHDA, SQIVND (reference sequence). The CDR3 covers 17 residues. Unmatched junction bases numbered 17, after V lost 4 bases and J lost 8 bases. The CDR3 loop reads CASSTPTRTGATYGYTF. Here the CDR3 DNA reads TGTGCCAGTAGTACACCCACCAGGACAGGGGCGACGTACGGCTACACCTTC.

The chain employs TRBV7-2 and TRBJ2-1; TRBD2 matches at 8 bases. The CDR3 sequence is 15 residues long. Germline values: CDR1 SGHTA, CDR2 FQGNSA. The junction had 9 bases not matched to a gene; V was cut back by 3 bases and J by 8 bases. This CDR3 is CASSFSREGFHEQFF. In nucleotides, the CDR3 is TGTGCCAGCAGCTTTTCCCGGGAGGGATTCCATGAGCAGTTCTTC.

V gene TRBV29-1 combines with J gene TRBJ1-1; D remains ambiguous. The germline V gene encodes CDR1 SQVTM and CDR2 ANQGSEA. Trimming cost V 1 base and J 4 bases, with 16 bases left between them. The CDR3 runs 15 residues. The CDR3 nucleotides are TGCAGCGTTGAAGGTAGCCCACGGGGTACCACTGAAGCTTTCTTT. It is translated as CSVEGSPRGTTEAFF. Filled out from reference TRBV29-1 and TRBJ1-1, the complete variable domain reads SAVISQKPSRDICQRGTSLTIQCQVDSQVTMMFWYRQQPGQSLTLIATANQGSEATYESGFVIDKFPISRPNLTFSTLTVSNMSPEDSSIYLCSVEGSPRGTTEAFFGQGTRLTVV.

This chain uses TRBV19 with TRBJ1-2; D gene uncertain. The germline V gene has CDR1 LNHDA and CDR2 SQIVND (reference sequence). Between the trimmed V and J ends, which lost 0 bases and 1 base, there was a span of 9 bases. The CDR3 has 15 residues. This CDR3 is CASSIDGALNYGYTF. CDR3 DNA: TGTGCCAGTAGTATAGACGGTGCCCTTAACTATGGCTACACCTTC.

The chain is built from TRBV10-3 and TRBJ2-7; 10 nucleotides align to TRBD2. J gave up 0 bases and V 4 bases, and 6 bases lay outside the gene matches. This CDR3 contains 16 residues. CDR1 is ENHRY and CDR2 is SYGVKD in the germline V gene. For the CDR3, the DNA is TGTGCCATCAGTGCTACCGGGACTAGCGACTCCTACGAGCAGTACTTC. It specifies CAISATGTSDSYEQYF.

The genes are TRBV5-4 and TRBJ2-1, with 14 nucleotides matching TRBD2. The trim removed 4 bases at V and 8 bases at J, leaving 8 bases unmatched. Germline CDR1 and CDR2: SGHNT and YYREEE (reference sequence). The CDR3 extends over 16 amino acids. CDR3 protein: CASSPGLAGDPDEQFF. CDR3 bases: TGTGCCAGCAGCCCGGGACTAGCGGGGGACCCGGATGAGCAGTTCTTC.

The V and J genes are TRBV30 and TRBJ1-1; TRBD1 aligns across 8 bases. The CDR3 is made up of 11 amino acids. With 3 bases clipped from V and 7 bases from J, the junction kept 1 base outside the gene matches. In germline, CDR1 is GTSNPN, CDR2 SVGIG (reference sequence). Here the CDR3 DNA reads TGTGCCTGGAGGGGGACAGGTGAAGCTTTCTTT. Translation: CAWRGTGEAFF.

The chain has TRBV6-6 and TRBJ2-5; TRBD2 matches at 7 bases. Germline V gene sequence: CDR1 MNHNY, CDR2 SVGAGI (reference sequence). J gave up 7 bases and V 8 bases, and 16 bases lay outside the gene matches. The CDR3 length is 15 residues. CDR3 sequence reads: CASGAAGAGRGTQYF. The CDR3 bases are TGTGCCAGCGGAGCCGCGGGAGCGGGGAGAGGGACCCAGTACTTC.

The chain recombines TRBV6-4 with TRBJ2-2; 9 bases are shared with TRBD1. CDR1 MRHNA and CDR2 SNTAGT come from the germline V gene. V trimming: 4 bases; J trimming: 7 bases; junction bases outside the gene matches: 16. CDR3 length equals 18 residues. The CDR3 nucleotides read TGTGCCAGCAGTGGGGACAGGGAGAACCGGATTGATCTCGGGGAGCTGTTTTTT. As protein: CASSGDRENRIDLGELFF.

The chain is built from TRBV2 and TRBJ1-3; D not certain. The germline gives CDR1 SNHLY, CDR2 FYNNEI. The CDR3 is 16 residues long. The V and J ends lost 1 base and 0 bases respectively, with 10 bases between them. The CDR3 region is CASSEEARDSGNTIYF. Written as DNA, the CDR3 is TGTGCCAGCAGTGAAGAAGCACGGGACTCTGGAAACACCATATATTTT.

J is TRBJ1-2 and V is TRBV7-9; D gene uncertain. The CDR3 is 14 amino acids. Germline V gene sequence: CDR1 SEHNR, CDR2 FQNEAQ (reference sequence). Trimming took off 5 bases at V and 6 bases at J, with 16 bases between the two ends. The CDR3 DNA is TGTGCCAGCAGCCCCCAAATGGACTACAATGGCTACACCTTC. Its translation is CASSPQMDYNGYTF.

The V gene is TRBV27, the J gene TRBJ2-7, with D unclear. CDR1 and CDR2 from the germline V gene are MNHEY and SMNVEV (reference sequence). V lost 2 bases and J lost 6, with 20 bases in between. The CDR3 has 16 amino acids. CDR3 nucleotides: TGTGCCAGCAGTTTAATACTAACTCCCGGGTTAGGCGAGCAGTACTTC. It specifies CASSLILTPGLGEQYF.

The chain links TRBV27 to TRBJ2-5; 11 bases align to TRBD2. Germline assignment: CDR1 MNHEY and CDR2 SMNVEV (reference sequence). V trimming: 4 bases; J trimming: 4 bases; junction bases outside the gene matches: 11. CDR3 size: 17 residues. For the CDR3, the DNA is TGTGCCAGCAGTTCCTTCCGGGGACTAGCGGTTCGAGAGACCCAGTACTTC. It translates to CASSSFRGLAVRETQYF.

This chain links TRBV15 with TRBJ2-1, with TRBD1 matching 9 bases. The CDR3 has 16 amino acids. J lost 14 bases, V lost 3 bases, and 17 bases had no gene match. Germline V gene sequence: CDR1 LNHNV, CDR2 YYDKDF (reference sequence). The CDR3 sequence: CATSSHRTGVEGLEFF. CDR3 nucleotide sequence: TGTGCCACCAGCAGCCATCGGACAGGGGTCGAGGGTTTGGAGTTCTTC.

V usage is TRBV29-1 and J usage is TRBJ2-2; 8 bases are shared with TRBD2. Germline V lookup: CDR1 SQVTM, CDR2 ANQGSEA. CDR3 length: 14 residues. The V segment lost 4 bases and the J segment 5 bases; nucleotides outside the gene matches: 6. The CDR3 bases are TGCAGCGTTGTTGGACGCGGGGGGACCGGGGAGCTGTTTTTT. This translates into CSVVGRGGTGELFF.

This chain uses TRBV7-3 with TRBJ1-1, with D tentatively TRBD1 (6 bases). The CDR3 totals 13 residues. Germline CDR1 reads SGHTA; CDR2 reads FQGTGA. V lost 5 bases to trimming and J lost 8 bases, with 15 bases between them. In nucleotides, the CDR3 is TGTGCCAGCAGCGAACAGGGTCCCTACGAAGCTTTCTTT. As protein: CASSEQGPYEAFF. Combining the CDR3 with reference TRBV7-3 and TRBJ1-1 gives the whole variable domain GAGVSQTPSNKVTEKGKYVELRCDPISGHTALYWYRQSLGQGPEFLIYFQGTGAADDSGLPNDRFFAVRPEGSVSTLKIQRTERGDSAVYLCASSEQGPYEAFFGQGTRLTVV.

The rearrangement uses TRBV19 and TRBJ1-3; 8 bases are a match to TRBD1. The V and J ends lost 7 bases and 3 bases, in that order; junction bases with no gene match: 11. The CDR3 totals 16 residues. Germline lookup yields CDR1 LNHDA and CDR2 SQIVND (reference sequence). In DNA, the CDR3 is TGTGCCAGTACCCCCCGGCCGACAGGGGATGGAAACACCATATATTTT. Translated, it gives CASTPRPTGDGNTIYF.

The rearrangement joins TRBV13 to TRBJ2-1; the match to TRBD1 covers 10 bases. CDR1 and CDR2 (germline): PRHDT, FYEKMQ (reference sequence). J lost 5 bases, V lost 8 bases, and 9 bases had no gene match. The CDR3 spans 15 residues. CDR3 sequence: CASYLGGQGNNEQFF. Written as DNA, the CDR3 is TGTGCCAGCTACCTTGGGGGACAGGGGAACAATGAGCAGTTCTTC.

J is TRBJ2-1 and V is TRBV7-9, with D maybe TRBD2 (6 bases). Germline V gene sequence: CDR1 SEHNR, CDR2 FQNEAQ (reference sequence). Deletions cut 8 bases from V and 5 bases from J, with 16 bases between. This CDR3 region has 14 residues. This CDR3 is CASARRGFNNEQFF. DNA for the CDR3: TGTGCCAGCGCCAGGAGGGGATTTAACAATGAGCAGTTCTTC.